This TCR beta chain was recovered during a study of T cells in localized non-small cell lung cancer. Overall study findings and caveats: Median detection of top 100 tumor clones in adjacent lung was about 60 clones. Elevated blood T cell density was associated with longer overall survival.

For this clone: Its antigen is still unknown.

V gave up 4 bases and J gave up 10 bases; unmatched junction bases: 7. Looked up from germline, CDR1 is SGHAT and CDR2 is FQNNGV. The length of the CDR3 is 15 residues. TCRdb's table, derived via immunoSEQ multiplex PCR, lists solely in-frame clones and lacks some. The profile covers some 30,000 clones, with approximately 90% appearing a single time and 5.5% to 7% taken by the ten largest. The V and J genes are TRBV11-2 and TRBJ2-2; TRBD1 aligns across 12 bases. The source of this sequence is a man aged 40-75 years with stage II lung adenocarcinoma. Specimen: PBMCs, collected before any cancer treatment. DNA for the CDR3: TGTGCCAGCAGCTCCCGGGACAGGGGGCCCCCGGAGCTGTTTTTT. As protein: CASSSRDRGPPELFF.